Below, 27 T cell receptor beta chains from the same sample are listed, as sequenced in a study of blood T cell repertoires in COVID-19. Sequencing was performed with immunoSEQ multiplex PCR; in TCRdb, only in-frame clones are kept and a portion is missing. Here the sample spans about 120,000 clones, 85% to 90% being singletons. Sequencing was done on a sample of peripheral blood. These receptors were collected from a woman in her fifties or sixties with COVID-19, enrolled during active disease.

CDR3 bases: TGTGCCAGCAGCTTGACAGGGAACACTGAAGCTTTCTTT. Translating it yields CASSLTGNTEAFF. This chain connects TRBV5-5 to TRBJ1-1; D is perhaps TRBD1 (5 bases). V was trimmed by 1 base and J by 1 base, leaving 5 bases between them. The V gene's germline CDR1 is SGHKS and CDR2 YYEKEE (reference sequence). The CDR3 has 13 amino acids.

The rearrangement uses TRBV7-2 and TRBJ2-7, with D uncertain. V was clipped by 1 base and J by 0 bases, with 10 bases between them. The CDR3 loop spans 15 amino acids. CDR1 is SGHTA and CDR2 is FQGNSA in the germline V gene. The CDR3 is CASSLGARSSYEQYF. In DNA form, the CDR3 reads TGTGCCAGCAGCTTAGGGGCTCGATCCTCCTACGAGCAGTACTTC. Together with reference TRBV7-2 and TRBJ2-7, the CDR3 gives the full variable domain: GAGVSQSPSNKVTEKGKDVELRCDPISGHTALYWYRQSLGQGLEFLIYFQGNSAPDKSGLPSDRFSAERTGGSVSTLTIQRTQQEDSAVYLCASSLGARSSYEQYFGPGTRLTVT.

This chain uses TRBV7-9 with TRBJ1-1, with no clear D. The V and J ends lost 5 bases and 5 bases respectively, with 18 bases between them. This CDR3 comprises 15 residues. CDR1 SEHNR and CDR2 FQNEAQ come from the germline V gene (reference sequence). Here the CDR3 DNA reads TGTGCCAGCAGCCCCGCCCTCGGGAGCGGAACTGAAGCTTTCTTT. This translates into CASSPALGSGTEAFF.

The rearrangement links TRBV24-1 to TRBJ1-3; no clear D. The CDR3 covers 14 residues. Germline CDR1 KGHDR, CDR2 SFDVKD. V lost 0 bases and J lost 8, with 10 bases in between. The CDR3 coding sequence is TGTGCCACCAGTGATTTGGCCGGGGTACACACCATATATTTT. This gives the protein CATSDLAGVHTIYF.

V usage is TRBV6-5 and J usage is TRBJ2-5; D call uncertain. This CDR3 region has 12 residues. In germline, CDR1 is MNHEY, CDR2 SVGAGI. Trimming pared 7 bases from V and 5 bases from J, leaving 11 bases between. The CDR3 coding sequence is TGTGCCAGCACTCTTAACTGGGAGACCCAGTACTTC. It specifies CASTLNWETQYF.

The chain recombines TRBV30 with TRBJ2-7; 7 nucleotides agree with TRBD1. V lost 2 bases to trimming and J lost 6 bases; unmatched junction nucleotides: 7. Germline loops: CDR1 GTSNPN, CDR2 SVGIG (reference sequence). The CDR3 covers 13 residues. The chain's CDR3 is CAWSIKGAGEQYF. CDR3 bases: TGTGCCTGGAGTATAAAGGGGGCTGGCGAGCAGTACTTC.

This clone was seen only once. This chain uses TRBV24-1 with TRBJ2-2; weak D call: TRBD2 (5 bases). CDR1 is KGHDR, CDR2 SFDVKD, per germline. Deletions cut 8 bases from V and 4 bases from J, with 7 bases between. The CDR3 spans 12 residues. The CDR3 spells CATMGSTGELFF. The CDR3 bases are TGTGCCACCATGGGGAGCACCGGGGAGCTGTTTTTT.

This clone appeared once. CDR3 coding DNA: TGTGCCAGCAGCGCGACTAGCAGTAACGCCGGGGAGCTGTTTTTT. As protein: CASSATSSNAGELFF. This chain joins TRBV12-1 and TRBJ2-2; the table calls TRBD2, which could not be checked here. TRBV12-1 corresponds to a pseudogene. The CDR3 has 15 amino acids.

This chain connects TRBV7-2 to TRBJ1-2; 10 bases match TRBD1. Trimming cost V 3 bases and J 4 bases; bases outside gene matches: 5. Germline lookup yields CDR1 SGHTA and CDR2 FQGNSA. CDR3 length: 15 residues. The CDR3 region is CASSFGQGVGYGYTF. In nucleotides, the CDR3 is TGTGCCAGCAGCTTCGGACAGGGGGTGGGCTATGGCTACACCTTC.

The rearrangement uses TRBV5-1 and TRBJ1-2; D unresolved. Trimming took 5 bases from V and 4 from J, leaving 15 bases between them. This CDR3 comprises 14 residues. Germline CDR1 is SGHRS and CDR2 is YFSETQ. The DNA for the CDR3 is TGCGCCAGCAGTTCCGACGACCCGGGCTATGGCTACACCTTC. Protein sequence: CASSSDDPGYGYTF.

The chain recombines TRBV7-2 with TRBJ2-1, with D perhaps TRBD2 (6 bases). Germline V gives CDR1 SGHTA, CDR2 FQGNSA. The CDR3 contains 15 residues. V dropped 1 base and J dropped 3 bases, with 10 bases sitting between them. The CDR3 spells CASSLDAGNYNEQFF. DNA of the CDR3: TGTGCCAGCAGCTTAGACGCGGGGAACTACAATGAGCAGTTCTTC. Full variable domain (outside the CDR3, taken from reference TRBV7-2 and TRBJ2-1): GAGVSQSPSNKVTEKGKDVELRCDPISGHTALYWYRQSLGQGLEFLIYFQGNSAPDKSGLPSDRFSAERTGGSVSTLTIQRTQQEDSAVYLCASSLDAGNYNEQFFGPGTRLTVL.

The J gene is TRBJ1-6, the V gene TRBV30; the D gene is possibly TRBD1 (6 bases). The germline V gene encodes CDR1 GTSNPN and CDR2 SVGIG (reference sequence). V was shortened by 7 bases and J by 9 bases, with 19 bases between the two germline ends. The CDR3 runs 14 residues. CDR3 protein: CASNRVVEGSPLHF. As DNA, the CDR3 is TGTGCCTCGAACAGGGTTGTAGAGGGTTCACCCCTCCACTTT.

V and J are TRBV10-3 and TRBJ2-7; 9 bases line up with TRBD1. Unmatched junction bases numbered 11, after V lost 6 bases and J lost 5 bases. From germline, CDR1 is ENHRY and CDR2 SYGVKD. CDR3 size: 15 residues. In DNA form, the CDR3 reads TGTGCCATCAGCCGGAGACAGGGGGAGGCGGACGAGCAGTACTTC. The encoded protein is CAISRRQGEADEQYF.

The J gene is TRBJ2-3, the V gene TRBV5-6; TRBD2 matches 10 bases. Germline CDR1 and CDR2: SGHDT and YYEEEE. CDR3 length equals 15 residues. V was pared by 4 bases and J by 1 base, with 3 bases of the junction left unmatched. The DNA of the CDR3 is TGTGCCAGCAGCGGTCTAGCGGGGGGCACAGATACGCAGTATTTT. It yields the protein CASSGLAGGTDTQYF.

The rearrangement links TRBV19 to TRBJ2-2, with 8 nucleotides matching TRBD1. This CDR3 contains 15 residues. The germline gives CDR1 LNHDA, CDR2 SQIVND (reference sequence). V shed 3 bases, J shed 3 bases, and the junction held 3 bases outside the gene matches. The CDR3 region has the DNA TGTGCCAGTAGTATCTCAGGGGGCGACACCGGGGAGCTGTTTTTT. It is translated as CASSISGGDTGELFF. The full variable domain, with the rest looked up from reference TRBV19 and TRBJ2-2, is DGGITQSPKYLFRKEGQNVTLSCEQNLNHDAMYWYRQDPGQGLRLIYYSQIVNDFQKGDIAEGYSVSREKKESFPLTVTSAQKNPTAFYLCASSISGGDTGELFFGEGSRLTVL.

This clone is a singleton in its sample. V and J are TRBV5-1 and TRBJ1-5, with D possibly matching TRBD1 (6 bases). Per germline, CDR1 SGHRS and CDR2 YFSETQ. V was cut by 4 bases and J by 7 bases, with 18 bases left in between. The CDR3 runs 15 residues. The CDR3 loop reads CASSVGPPQGQPQHF. The CDR3 DNA is TGCGCCAGCAGCGTCGGACCTCCTCAGGGGCAGCCCCAGCATTTT.

The gene calls are TRBV7-3 and TRBJ1-1; a weak D match, TRBD1 (6 bases). The length of the CDR3 is 18 residues. The V and J ends lost 4 bases and 0 bases respectively, with 21 bases between them. Per germline, CDR1 SGHTA and CDR2 FQGTGA. The CDR3 sequence: CASSSLPPGVNMNTEAFF. As DNA, the CDR3 is TGTGCCAGCAGCTCTTTACCCCCAGGGGTTAACATGAACACTGAAGCTTTCTTT.

The V and J genes are TRBV18 and TRBJ1-1, with D perhaps TRBD1 (5 bases). The germline gives CDR1 KGHSH, CDR2 LQKENI. Trimming cost V 2 bases and J 5 bases, with 18 bases left between them. The CDR3 has 16 residues. CDR3 sequence: CASSPSDNRGKTEAFF. The CDR3 DNA sequence: TGTGCCAGCTCACCATCTGACAACCGGGGGAAGACTGAAGCTTTCTTT. Full variable domain (remainder filled in from reference TRBV18 and TRBJ1-1): NAGVMQNPRHLVRRRGQEARLRCSPMKGHSHVYWYRQLPEEGLKFMVYLQKENIIDESGMPKERFSAEFPKEGPSILRIQQVVRGDSAAYFCASSPSDNRGKTEAFFGQGTRLTVV.

The rearrangement joins TRBV7-9 to TRBJ1-2; D unclear. The germline CDR1 and CDR2 sequences are SEHNR and FQNEAQ (reference sequence). This CDR3 contains 15 residues. V shed 5 bases and J shed 4 bases, with 17 bases lying between them. CDR3 DNA sequence: TGTGCCAGCAGCGTCTCCGGGAGTCCGGGCTATGGCTACACCTTC. Translation: CASSVSGSPGYGYTF.

Concerning this clone: The sample carries other DNA sequences with the same CDR3. CDR3 residues: CASSIQGNTEAFF. CDR3 nucleotides: TGTGCCAGTAGTATCCAGGGGAACACTGAAGCTTTCTTT. The V and J genes are TRBV19 and TRBJ1-1; possibly TRBD1 for D (5 bases). Looked up from germline, CDR1 is LNHDA and CDR2 is SQIVND (reference sequence). CDR3 length: 13 residues. With 3 bases removed from V and 1 base from J, the gap between germline ends came to 6 bases.

CDR3 in amino acids: CASSLEQGSEQYF. The CDR3, as DNA: TGTGCCAGCAGCTTAGAGCAGGGATCCGAGCAGTACTTC. The chain joins TRBV11-3 to TRBJ2-7; D may be TRBD1 (5 bases). CDR1 is SGHNT, CDR2 YENEEA, per germline. The V gene lost 0 bases and the J gene lost 6 bases, with 9 bases spanning the gap. The CDR3 sequence is 13 residues long.

The rearrangement uses TRBV11-2 and TRBJ1-3; no reliable D call. The CDR3 consists of 14 residues. Trimming removed 4 bases from V and 0 bases from J, with 7 bases in between. Germline CDR1 SGHAT, CDR2 FQNNGV. In DNA form, the CDR3 reads TGTGCCAGCAGCTCGTTTCGCTCTGGAAACACCATATATTTT. It specifies CASSSFRSGNTIYF.

The chain combines TRBV2 with TRBJ1-6; 10 bases agree with TRBD1. V was pared by 1 base and J by 10 bases, with 19 bases of the junction left unmatched. Germline CDR1 reads SNHLY; CDR2 reads FYNNEI. The CDR3 length is 20 residues. The CDR3 here is CASSEVAPGTGASLRSPLHF. Here the CDR3 DNA reads TGTGCCAGCAGTGAAGTGGCTCCCGGGACAGGGGCGTCCCTGAGGTCACCCCTCCACTTT.

This chain joins TRBV30 and TRBJ1-4; TRBD1 matches 12 bases. The germline V gene has CDR1 GTSNPN and CDR2 SVGIG (reference sequence). V lost 6 bases, J lost 7 bases, and 9 bases stayed unmatched. The CDR3 length is 15 residues. As DNA, the CDR3 is TGTGCCTGTGGAGGGACAGGGGGCGAAACTGAAAAACTGTTTTTT. Translating it yields CACGGTGGETEKLFF. Together with reference TRBV30 and TRBJ1-4, the CDR3 gives the full variable domain: SQTIHQWPATLVQPVGSPLSLECTVEGTSNPNLYWYRQAAGRGLQLLFYSVGIGQISSEVPQNLSASRPQDRQFILSSKKLLLSDSGFYLCACGGTGGETEKLFFGSGTQLSVL.

This clone was found a few times. This specimen includes other DNA sequences encoding the same CDR3. The chain uses TRBV19 and TRBJ1-1, with 7 nucleotides matching TRBD1. The trim removed 3 bases at V and 1 base at J, leaving 2 bases unmatched. The germline gives CDR1 LNHDA, CDR2 SQIVND (reference sequence). This CDR3 is 14 amino acids long. The CDR3 nucleotides are TGTGCCAGTAGTATCTGGGACAGGAACACTGAAGCTTTCTTT. Protein sequence: CASSIWDRNTEAFF.

The rearrangement uses TRBV11-2 and TRBJ2-1, with a weak D call TRBD2 (6 bases). The CDR3 loop spans 16 amino acids. In germline, CDR1 is SGHAT, CDR2 FQNNGV. The V gene lost 4 bases and the J gene lost 4 bases, with 17 bases spanning the gap. The CDR3 sequence: CASSSTSGVEYNEQFF. Written as DNA, the CDR3 is TGTGCCAGCAGCTCCACTTCGGGAGTCGAATACAATGAGCAGTTCTTC. The whole variable domain, filled in from reference TRBV11-2 and TRBJ2-1, reads EAGVAQSPRYKIIEKRQSVAFWCNPISGHATLYWYQQILGQGPKLLIQFQNNGVVDDSQLPKDRFSAERLKGVDSTLKIQPAKLEDSAVYLCASSSTSGVEYNEQFFGPGTRLTVL.

This clone is categorized as medium-sized. The chain recombines TRBV15 with TRBJ2-3, with D possibly TRBD1 on 6 matching bases. The CDR3 contains 15 residues. CDR1 is LNHNV, CDR2 YYDKDF, per germline (reference sequence). The V and J ends lost 5 bases and 0 bases respectively, with 12 bases between them. CDR3 loop: CATSVGQTSTDTQYF. CDR3 bases: TGTGCCACCAGCGTAGGACAGACCAGCACAGATACGCAGTATTTT.